These 28 T cell receptor beta chains came from one sample sequenced in a study of T cell responses to AZD1222 COVID-19 vaccine. Repertoires were generated with immunoSEQ multiplex PCR, while TCRdb's copy carries only in-frame clones and drops some. Among about 100,000 clones listed, about nine tenths were seen once. Material: peripheral blood, obtained on day 0 of AZD1222 vaccination. The receptors stem from an adult in good health.

This clone was counted only a few times. The rearrangement joins TRBV5-6 to TRBJ1-2; 7 bases map to TRBD1. Losses at the gene ends were 2 bases for V and 4 bases for J; bases not matched to a gene: 2. The CDR3 has 13 amino acids. CDR1 and CDR2 (germline): SGHDT, YYEEEE. CDR3 DNA: TGTGCCAGCAGCTTACAGGGGAGCTATGGCTACACCTTC. It specifies CASSLQGSYGYTF.

This clone was observed a handful of times. This chain links TRBV5-6 with TRBJ2-7; 9 nucleotides agree with TRBD1. The CDR3 is 16 residues long. Germline V gene data show CDR1 as SGHDT and CDR2 as YYEEEE. After removal of 0 bases from V and 0 bases from J, the junction contained 4 bases not matched to a gene. CDR3 region: CASSLEGQGSSYEQYF. Written as DNA, the CDR3 is TGTGCCAGCAGCTTGGAAGGACAGGGGAGCTCCTACGAGCAGTACTTC.

This chain uses TRBV11-2 with TRBJ1-6; D ambiguous. The CDR3 covers 13 residues. The germline V gene encodes CDR1 SGHAT and CDR2 FQNNGV. The V and J ends lost 4 bases and 7 bases respectively, with 8 bases between them. The CDR3 coding sequence is TGTGCCAGCAGCTGGCGGAGCAATTCACCCCTCCACTTT. As protein: CASSWRSNSPLHF.

This clone was found a few times. CDR3 coding DNA: TGTGCCAGCAGCCTTCGGGAGCCCCAAGAGACCCAGTACTTC. It codes for CASSLREPQETQYF. V and J are TRBV6-2 or TRBV6-3 and TRBJ2-5; the D gene is possibly TRBD2 (6 bases). V lost 6 bases to trimming and J lost 1 base, with 12 bases between them. Germline V gene data show CDR1 as MNHEY and CDR2 as SVGEGT. The CDR3 is 14 amino acids.

J is TRBJ2-5 and V is TRBV29-1, with 8 nucleotides matching TRBD2. This CDR3 is built from 13 residues. Looked up from germline, CDR1 is SQVTM and CDR2 is ANQGSEA. Trimming removed 7 bases from V and 1 base from J; junction bases left unmatched: 5. CDR3 region: CSGQAGAQETQYF. CDR3 DNA: TGCAGCGGTCAAGCGGGGGCCCAAGAGACCCAGTACTTC.

The V call is TRBV7-6, the J call TRBJ2-3, with 12 bases that match TRBD2. This CDR3 has 15 amino acids. With V trimmed by 4 bases and J by 4 bases, 3 bases remained unmatched. In germline, CDR1 is SGHVS, CDR2 FNYEAQ. CDR3 sequence reads: CASSSLAGGPDTQYF. CDR3 nucleotides: TGTGCCAGCAGCTCACTAGCGGGAGGTCCAGATACGCAGTATTTT.

V and J are TRBV5-4 and TRBJ1-2; weak D call: TRBD1 (6 bases). The V and J ends lost 5 bases and 0 bases respectively, with 11 bases between them. Germline V lookup: CDR1 SGHNT, CDR2 YYREEE (reference sequence). The CDR3 totals 14 residues. The CDR3 sequence is CASSRGQSNYGYTF. Written as DNA, the CDR3 is TGTGCCAGCAGTCGAGGACAGTCTAACTATGGCTACACCTTC.

The V gene is TRBV9, the J gene TRBJ2-7, with D perhaps TRBD1 (6 bases). The V end was cut by 0 bases, the J end by 6 bases, with 10 bases between. The germline V gene has CDR1 SGDLS and CDR2 YYNGEE. This CDR3 contains 13 residues. CDR3 coding DNA: TGTGCCAGCAGCGTAGGGGGGCGGCGCGAGCAGTACTTC. Amino acid sequence: CASSVGGRREQYF.

V is TRBV6-2 or TRBV6-3 and J is TRBJ1-2; no clear D gene. The CDR3 spans 12 residues. CDR1 and CDR2 from the germline V gene are MNHEY and SVGEGT. The V end lost 2 bases, the J end lost 3 bases, and 4 bases lay between the germline ends. DNA for the CDR3: TGTGCCAGCAGTTACCCGGACTATGGCTACACCTTC. This translates into CASSYPDYGYTF.

The V call is TRBV15, the J call TRBJ2-1; D is perhaps TRBD1 (5 bases). The CDR3 consists of 16 residues. Between the trimmed V and J ends, which lost 1 base and 0 bases, there was a span of 10 bases. The germline CDR1 and CDR2 sequences are LNHNV and YYDKDF (reference sequence). The CDR3 loop reads CATSRADTGSYNEQFF. In nucleotides, the CDR3 is TGTGCCACCAGCAGAGCGGACACCGGCTCCTACAATGAGCAGTTCTTC.

This chain joins TRBV2 and TRBJ1-2; D might be TRBD1 (6 bases). The CDR3 extends over 15 amino acids. V lost 4 bases, J lost 4 bases, and 16 bases lay in between. CDR1 and CDR2 (germline): SNHLY, FYNNEI. CDR3 DNA: TGTGCCAGCAGTGGTTCCAGGGGAACAGCCTATGGCTACACCTTC. Protein: CASSGSRGTAYGYTF. Variable domain in full (rest from reference TRBV2 and TRBJ1-2): EPEVTQTPSHQVTQMGQEVILRCVPISNHLYFYWYRQILGQKVEFLVSFYNNEISEKSEIFDDQFSVERPDGSNFTLKIRSTKLEDSAMYFCASSGSRGTAYGYTFGSGTRLTVV.

V gene TRBV4-3 combines with J gene TRBJ2-3; 9 nucleotides align to TRBD2. The V segment lost 4 bases and the J segment 4 bases; nucleotides outside the gene matches: 6. The germline gives CDR1 LGHNA, CDR2 YSLEER. The CDR3 is made up of 15 amino acids. In nucleotides, the CDR3 is TGCGCCAGCAGCCTAGGGCGGGGGGGGGCAGATACGCAGTATTTT. It encodes CASSLGRGGADTQYF.

On this clone itself: An end of the junction differs from the germline gene, which may be a read error. This chain joins TRBV7-3 and TRBJ1-2; TRBD1 matches at 7 bases. Germline CDR1 reads SGHTA; CDR2 reads FQGTGA. This CDR3 region has 14 residues. The DNA for the CDR3 is TGTGCCAGCAGGTTAAGCGGGACAGAGTATGGCTACACCTTC. Translation gives CASRLSGTEYGYTF.

CDR3 sequence reads: CASSPAMINYGYTF. CDR3 coding DNA: TGCGCCAGCAGCCCCGCTATGATCAACTATGGCTACACCTTC. The gene calls are TRBV4-3 and TRBJ1-2, with D unclear. V lost 4 bases, J lost 2 bases, and 11 bases lay in between. The CDR3 spans 14 residues. Germline V gene data show CDR1 as LGHNA and CDR2 as YSLEER.

V usage is TRBV18 and J usage is TRBJ1-3, with TRBD1 identical over 9 bases. The CDR3 loop spans 19 amino acids. After removal of 1 base from V and 3 bases from J, the junction contained 13 bases not matched to a gene. Germline V gene lookup returns CDR1 KGHSH and CDR2 LQKENI. CDR3 coding DNA: TGTGCCAGCTCACCACAGTCGACTGGAGGGACAGGGAATGGAAACACCATATATTTT. The encoded protein is CASSPQSTGGTGNGNTIYF.

The J gene is TRBJ1-2, the V gene TRBV19; D call uncertain. CDR1 LNHDA and CDR2 SQIVND come from the germline V gene (reference sequence). The length of the CDR3 is 14 residues. The V end lost 0 bases, the J end lost 5 bases, and 10 bases lay between the germline ends. CDR3 amino acids: CASSIDRAGYGYTF. The CDR3 DNA reads TGTGCCAGTAGTATAGATAGGGCAGGATATGGCTACACCTTC.

The genes are TRBV21-1 and TRBJ2-2; the table's D call of TRBD1 was not tested on the DNA. TRBV21-1 is reported as a pseudogene. This CDR3 has 23 amino acids. The CDR3 is CASSPGQGSPRAPWSSKAGELFF. The DNA for the CDR3 is TGTGCCAGCAGCCCGGGACAGGGTTCCCCTAGAGCCCCTTGGAGCTCTAAGGCCGGGGAGCTGTTTTTT.

The J gene is TRBJ2-2, the V gene TRBV11-2; TRBD1 agrees at 9 bases. CDR3 length equals 16 residues. V trimming: 1 base; J trimming: 7 bases; junction bases outside the gene matches: 7. The germline CDR1 and CDR2 sequences are SGHAT and FQNNGV. This CDR3 reads CASSLGRQGVGGELFF. The CDR3, as DNA: TGTGCCAGCAGCTTAGGACGACAGGGGGTTGGCGGGGAGCTGTTTTTT. Together with reference TRBV11-2 and TRBJ2-2, the CDR3 gives the full variable domain: EAGVAQSPRYKIIEKRQSVAFWCNPISGHATLYWYQQILGQGPKLLIQFQNNGVVDDSQLPKDRFSAERLKGVDSTLKIQPAKLEDSAVYLCASSLGRQGVGGELFFGEGSRLTVL.

This clone has only one observation. Here the CDR3 reads CASSLATGGIQYF. Here the CDR3 DNA reads TGTGCCAGCAGCCTGGCCACGGGAGGCATTCAGTACTTC. The chain employs TRBV12-3 or TRBV12-4 and TRBJ2-4; 7 bases are a match to TRBD2. J gave up 9 bases and V 6 bases, and 8 bases lay outside the gene matches. The CDR3 is 13 residues long.

V usage is TRBV6-5 and J usage is TRBJ1-2, with D maybe TRBD1 (6 bases). Trimming cost V 6 bases and J 8 bases, with 13 bases left between them. Germline V gene data show CDR1 as MNHEY and CDR2 as SVGAGI. This CDR3 has 12 amino acids. The CDR3 DNA is TGTGCCAGCAGACAGGGCTCGCTCGGCTACACCTTC. It codes for CASRQGSLGYTF.

This chain joins TRBV7-6 and TRBJ2-3; 7 nucleotides agree with TRBD1. Germline loops: CDR1 SGHVS, CDR2 FNYEAQ. The CDR3 is 16 residues long. With 5 bases clipped from V and 1 base from J, the junction kept 9 bases outside the gene matches. The CDR3, as DNA: TGTGCCAGCAGCGACTTCCCCGGGACAGGCACAGATACGCAGTATTTT. Translation: CASSDFPGTGTDTQYF.

The chain links TRBV5-6 to TRBJ1-4; possibly TRBD1 for D (5 bases). The germline CDR1 and CDR2 sequences are SGHDT and YYEEEE. The V gene lost 4 bases and the J gene lost 3 bases, with 13 bases spanning the gap. The CDR3 is made up of 15 amino acids. The CDR3 loop is CASSPWVQANEKLFF. In DNA, the CDR3 is TGTGCCAGCAGCCCCTGGGTACAGGCTAATGAAAAACTGTTTTTT.

This chain joins TRBV3-1 (or the pseudogene TRBV3-2) and TRBJ2-2, with 8 bases fitting TRBD2. The length of the CDR3 is 16 residues. Germline V gene lookup returns CDR1 LGHDT and CDR2 YNNKEL (reference sequence). V gave up 1 base and J gave up 2 bases; unmatched junction bases: 3. The CDR3 DNA sequence: TGTGCCAGCAGCCAAGCGGGGGGGCAAAACACCGGGGAGCTGTTTTTT. It translates to CASSQAGGQNTGELFF.

The genes are TRBV5-1 and TRBJ1-1; D gene unclear. The CDR3 consists of 14 residues. Between the trimmed V and J ends, which lost 6 bases and 0 bases, there was a span of 12 bases. The germline V gene encodes CDR1 SGHRS and CDR2 YFSETQ. CDR3 DNA: TGCGCCAGCAAGGAACTAAGCATGAACACTGAAGCTTTCTTT. It codes for CASKELSMNTEAFF.

There are a few counts of this clone. This chain joins TRBV5-5 and TRBJ1-1; 7 bases align to TRBD1. The trim removed 4 bases at V and 4 bases at J, leaving 7 bases unmatched. The CDR3 sequence is 14 residues long. The V gene's germline CDR1 is SGHKS and CDR2 YYEKEE (reference sequence). As DNA, the CDR3 is TGTGCCAGCAGCCTGACAGGGTTTGGCACTGAAGCTTTCTTT. Amino acid sequence: CASSLTGFGTEAFF.

The chain recombines TRBV7-9 with TRBJ2-3, with no clear D. The CDR3 is 13 residues long. CDR1 and CDR2 (germline): SEHNR, FQNEAQ (reference sequence). Between the trimmed V and J ends, which lost 4 bases and 1 base, there was a span of 6 bases. The CDR3: CASSSAGTDTQYF. The DNA of the CDR3 is TGTGCCAGCAGCTCGGCGGGCACAGATACGCAGTATTTT.

This chain connects TRBV7-2 to TRBJ1-2; TRBD1 aligns across 7 bases. V was pared by 5 bases and J by 8 bases, with 17 bases of the junction left unmatched. The V gene's germline CDR1 is SGHTA and CDR2 FQGNSA. The CDR3 runs 16 residues. The CDR3 nucleotides are TGTGCCAGCAGCCCGATACGGGGACAGAGGCTTGAGGGCTACACCTTC. Its translation: CASSPIRGQRLEGYTF. Full variable domain (remainder filled in from reference TRBV7-2 and TRBJ1-2): GAGVSQSPSNKVTEKGKDVELRCDPISGHTALYWYRQSLGQGLEFLIYFQGNSAPDKSGLPSDRFSAERTGGSVSTLTIQRTQQEDSAVYLCASSPIRGQRLEGYTFGSGTRLTVV.

This chain joins TRBV19 and TRBJ2-1, with D possibly being TRBD1 or TRBD2 (5 bases each). Germline V lookup: CDR1 LNHDA, CDR2 SQIVND (reference sequence). V dropped 6 bases and J dropped 10 bases, with 19 bases sitting between them. This CDR3 has 14 amino acids. As DNA, the CDR3 is TGTGCCAGTAGGGAGTGGGGGATGTCAAGGGAGCAGTTCTTC. Translation gives CASREWGMSREQFF.